Listed here are 23 T cell receptor beta chains from one sample, sequenced in a study of shared clonotypes between healthy human individuals. Some clones are missing from TCRdb's copy, which holds only in-frame ones; the method was immunoSEQ multiplex PCR. The sample records approximately 1.1 million clones, approximately 78% being singletons. The sample consisted of memory CD4+ T cells from PBMCs. The sample's subset: CD45RA-negative fraction. The receptors originated from a man aged 18 to 30 in good health. Some clones in this sample may be carry-over from other donors' samples.

This clone has a handful of counts. The chain joins TRBV28 to TRBJ2-5, with 12 bases matching TRBD1. This CDR3 contains 17 residues. V lost 6 bases and J lost 4; bases outside the gene matches: 12. Germline V gene sequence: CDR1 MDHEN, CDR2 SYDVKM. This chain's CDR3 is CASRGSRDRGRGETQYF. The CDR3 DNA is TGTGCCAGCAGGGGTAGCCGGGACAGGGGGCGCGGAGAGACCCAGTACTTC.

This clone was found once. The chain is built from TRBV29-1 and TRBJ1-2, with D possibly matching TRBD1 (6 bases). The germline V and J ends were trimmed by 6 bases and 4 bases, with 15 bases remaining between them. The CDR3 is 13 residues long. Looked up from germline, CDR1 is SQVTM and CDR2 is ANQGSEA. The CDR3 sequence is CSVGHPEGYGYTF. CDR3 in DNA: TGCAGCGTGGGACATCCTGAGGGCTATGGCTACACCTTC.

This sequence joins TRBV7-9 and TRBJ2-1; D unclear. Germline values: CDR1 SEHNR, CDR2 FQNEAQ (reference sequence). The CDR3 runs 17 residues. V was clipped by 1 base and J by 0 bases, with 13 bases between them. The CDR3 nucleotides are TGTGCCAGCAGCTTAGACTGGAATTTCGGCTCCTACAATGAGCAGTTCTTC. Translation gives CASSLDWNFGSYNEQFF.

This chain joins TRBV13 and TRBJ2-7; 8 nucleotides line up with TRBD2. This CDR3 contains 17 residues. With 3 bases clipped from V and 0 bases from J, the junction kept 10 bases outside the gene matches. The germline V gene encodes CDR1 PRHDT and CDR2 FYEKMQ (reference sequence). The CDR3 protein is CASSFYSLAGVSYEQYF. The CDR3 DNA sequence: TGTGCCAGCAGCTTTTACTCCCTAGCGGGCGTCTCCTACGAGCAGTACTTC. Complete variable domain (other parts from reference TRBV13 and TRBJ2-7): AAGVIQSPRHLIKEKRETATLKCYPIPRHDTVYWYQQGPGQDPQFLISFYEKMQSDKGSIPDRFSAQQFSDYHSELNMSSLELGDSALYFCASSFYSLAGVSYEQYFGPGTRLTVT.

V usage is TRBV7-3 and J usage is TRBJ2-2; a possible D gene is TRBD2 (6 bases). Germline V gene data show CDR1 as SGHTA and CDR2 as FQGTGA. The CDR3 length is 13 residues. The V end was cut by 9 bases, the J end by 1 base, with 9 bases between. The CDR3 DNA sequence: TGTGCCAGTTCCGGGAGGAACACCGGGGAGCTGTTTTTT. Residues: CASSGRNTGELFF. Based on the CDR3 plus reference TRBV7-3 and TRBJ2-2, the full variable domain is GAGVSQTPSNKVTEKGKYVELRCDPISGHTALYWYRQSLGQGPEFLIYFQGTGAADDSGLPNDRFFAVRPEGSVSTLKIQRTERGDSAVYLCASSGRNTGELFFGEGSRLTVL.

The V call is TRBV5-8, the J call TRBJ2-2, with 9 bases identical to TRBD2. V shed 4 bases and J 0 bases; nucleotides not matched to a gene: 13. Germline loops: CDR1 SGHTS, CDR2 YDEGEE. This CDR3 contains 19 residues. This CDR3 reads CASSPALAGNTANTGELFF. CDR3 DNA: TGTGCCAGCAGCCCAGCCCTAGCGGGAAATACCGCGAACACCGGGGAGCTGTTTTTT.

This sequence joins TRBV27 and TRBJ2-2; 7 bases agree with TRBD1. CDR3 length equals 16 residues. Germline V gene lookup returns CDR1 MNHEY and CDR2 SMNVEV (reference sequence). With 3 bases clipped from V and 0 bases from J, the junction kept 4 bases outside the gene matches. CDR3 in amino acids: CASSFSDRANTGELFF. The CDR3 coding sequence is TGTGCCAGCAGTTTCTCCGACAGGGCGAACACCGGGGAGCTGTTTTTT.

The rearrangement uses TRBV19 and TRBJ2-7; D may be TRBD1 (6 bases). This CDR3 has 15 amino acids. The V end was cut by 4 bases, the J end by 2 bases, with 15 bases between. Germline V gene lookup returns CDR1 LNHDA and CDR2 SQIVND (reference sequence). The CDR3 reads CASSTPGRGTYEQYF. In nucleotides, the CDR3 is TGTGCCAGTAGTACCCCCGGAAGGGGGACCTACGAGCAGTACTTC.

This chain uses TRBV7-8 with TRBJ2-3; 7 bases are a match to TRBD2. The CDR3 contains 16 residues. V gave up 1 base and J gave up 8 bases; unmatched junction bases: 12. CDR1 SGHVS and CDR2 FQNEAQ come from the germline V gene. CDR3 DNA: TGTGCCAGCAGCTTAGGAGCGGGGAGGGGTACTGGTACGCAGTATTTT. Residues: CASSLGAGRGTGTQYF.

The genes are TRBV6-1 and TRBJ1-5; no firm D call. There are 15 residues in the CDR3. The V and J ends lost 6 bases and 2 bases respectively, with 14 bases between them. CDR1 is MNHNS, CDR2 SASEGT, per germline. For the CDR3, the DNA is TGTGCCAGCAGGGCCTCCCCGGGCCGCAATCAGCCCCAGCATTTT. This translates into CASRASPGRNQPQHF.

The J gene is TRBJ2-3, the V gene TRBV7-6, with D unresolved. Trimming removed 1 base at V and 0 bases at J, with 8 bases between. Germline V gene sequence: CDR1 SGHVS, CDR2 FNYEAQ. This CDR3 region has 15 residues. This CDR3 is CASSLDPSSTDTQYF. The CDR3 coding sequence is TGTGCCAGCAGCTTAGACCCCTCGAGCACAGATACGCAGTATTTT.

V and J are TRBV7-6 and TRBJ2-6, with D maybe TRBD2 (5 bases). This CDR3 region has 16 residues. The germline gives CDR1 SGHVS, CDR2 FNYEAQ. V lost 3 bases, J lost 0 bases, and 9 bases lay in between. In DNA, the CDR3 is TGTGCCAGCAGCTTGGGTCGGGGCTCTGGGGCCAACGTCCTGACTTTC. Translating gives CASSLGRGSGANVLTF.

The chain links TRBV21-1 to TRBJ2-7. TRBV21-1 is a recognized pseudogene. The CDR3 contains 15 residues. The CDR3 coding sequence is TGTGCCAGCAGTCAAATAAGACCAGGAGCCTACGAGCAGTACTTC. As protein: CASSQIRPGAYEQYF.

The rearrangement uses TRBV7-3 and TRBJ2-1, with D hard to call. The CDR3 is 13 amino acids. V lost 2 bases and J lost 5, with 7 bases in between. The germline CDR1 and CDR2 sequences are SGHTA and FQGTGA. CDR3 region: CASSLDVDNEQFF. DNA for the CDR3: TGTGCCAGCAGCTTAGACGTCGACAATGAGCAGTTCTTC.

This clone was counted a few times. This chain joins TRBV7-9 and TRBJ1-2, with TRBD1 matching over 7 bases. Germline V gene data show CDR1 as SEHNR and CDR2 as FQNEAQ (reference sequence). The V gene end was trimmed by 5 bases and the J gene end by 2 bases; junction bases not matched to a gene: 5. The CDR3 spans 14 residues. The CDR3 DNA reads TGTGCCAGCAGCCCGGGACAGAACAACTATGGCTACACCTTC. Translation gives CASSPGQNNYGYTF. Combining the CDR3 with reference TRBV7-9 and TRBJ1-2 gives the whole variable domain DTGVSQNPRHKITKRGQNVTFRCDPISEHNRLYWYRQTLGQGPEFLTYFQNEAQLEKSRLLSDRFSAERPKGSFSTLEIQRTEQGDSAMYLCASSPGQNNYGYTFGSGTRLTVV.

The gene calls are TRBV28 and TRBJ2-3; D gene uncertain. Trimming took 4 bases from V and 0 from J, leaving 2 bases between them. Per germline, CDR1 MDHEN and CDR2 SYDVKM. This CDR3 region has 12 residues. CDR3 sequence (DNA): TGTGCCAGCAGTTACAGCACAGATACGCAGTATTTT. Residues: CASSYSTDTQYF.

V gene TRBV28 combines with J gene TRBJ1-5; D gene uncertain. The CDR3 length is 12 residues. Trimming shortened V by 6 bases and J by 3 bases, and 6 bases separated the two germline ends. CDR1 MDHEN and CDR2 SYDVKM come from the germline V gene. CDR3 in amino acids: CASREANQPQHF. Here the CDR3 DNA reads TGTGCCAGCAGGGAAGCCAATCAGCCCCAGCATTTT.

V and J are TRBV27 and TRBJ2-7, with TRBD1 identical over 9 bases. The ends lost 6 bases at V and 5 bases at J; junction bases unmatched: 11. CDR1 is MNHEY and CDR2 is SMNVEV in the germline V gene (reference sequence). The CDR3 is 15 residues long. The DNA of the CDR3 is TGTGCCAGCAGGGCCGGGGACAGGGCTTGGGACGAGCAGTACTTC. Translating gives CASRAGDRAWDEQYF.

The chain couples TRBV7-2 to TRBJ1-3; the D is unclear. The CDR3 runs 16 residues. Germline CDR1 reads SGHTA; CDR2 reads FQGNSA. The V end lost 2 bases, the J end lost 0 bases, and 11 bases lay between the germline ends. CDR3 sequence reads: CASSLSTPSSGNTIYF. CDR3 coding DNA: TGTGCCAGCAGCTTAAGTACACCATCCTCTGGAAACACCATATATTTT.

V is TRBV28 and J is TRBJ1-2, with 11 positions matching TRBD1. Germline CDR1 is MDHEN and CDR2 is SYDVKM. This CDR3 is 17 amino acids long. Losses at the gene ends were 1 base for V and 1 base for J; bases not matched to a gene: 5. The CDR3 DNA reads TGTGCCAGCAGTTTATTAACCGGGACAGGGGGTAACTATGGCTACACCTTC. Translated, it gives CASSLLTGTGGNYGYTF.

The CDR3 coding sequence is TGCAGTAAGCTTTCTGGGACTGAAGCTTTCTTT. It specifies CSKLSGTEAFF. This chain joins TRBV20-1 and TRBJ1-1; D gene unclear. This CDR3 has 11 amino acids. Trimming took off 8 bases at V and 5 bases at J, with 12 bases between the two ends. Germline V gene lookup returns CDR1 DFQATT and CDR2 SNEGSKA (reference sequence).

V and J are TRBV4-1 and TRBJ2-3; D is uncertain. The CDR3 has 14 amino acids. Looked up from germline, CDR1 is MGHRA and CDR2 is YSYEKL. The V end lost 1 base, the J end lost 2 bases, and 7 bases lay between the germline ends. The CDR3 reads CASSQGWSTDTQYF. The CDR3 DNA reads as TGCGCCAGCAGCCAAGGATGGTCCACAGATACGCAGTATTTT.

The rearrangement uses TRBV6-6 and TRBJ1-3; 8 nucleotides line up with TRBD1. Germline values: CDR1 MNHNY, CDR2 SVGAGI (reference sequence). This CDR3 contains 15 residues. Trimming took 4 bases from V and 4 from J; bases not matched to a gene: 6. CDR3 sequence (DNA): TGTGCCAGCAGTTTAGCCGGGACAGGAGGAAACACCATATATTTT. The encoded protein is CASSLAGTGGNTIYF.